This TCR beta chain was sequenced for a study of T cells in Graves' hyperthyroidism and ophthalmopathy (dated by TCRdb to between 2018 and 2021). About the investigation overall: Peripheral blood samples were taken at the time of initial diagnosis, prior to any treatment. An independent validation cohort of fewer than 20 hyperthyroidism patients and 17 patients who later progressed to ophthalmopathy tested prospective prediction of ophthalmopathy. The 100 discovery patients were randomly split 7:3 into training and test sets. Thyroid tissue and blood T-cell repertoires from roughly six Graves' hyperthyroidism patients were also compared in the study. To identify TCR V-J signatures that set the groups apart, the researchers used a discovery cohort of approximately 98 patients, made up of around 40 with Graves' ophthalmopathy and about 59 with stable Graves' hyperthyroidism. After blood sampling, hyperthyroidism patients were treated with methimazole at a starting dose of 30 mg daily, and ophthalmopathy patients were treated with high-dose intravenous methylprednisolone. According to the paper, TCR Vbeta CDR3 sequencing was carried out on more than 120 peripheral blood samples, which came from some 41 ophthalmopathy, under 80 hyperthyroidism and 17 progressor patients. Overall study results and their limits: Most expanded thyroid clonotypes (frequency above 0.001) were also found in blood, which suggests that blood repertoires may mirror thyroid immune responses. Ophthalmopathy was separated from stable hyperthyroidism by a 13 V-J signature model, with 87.88% sensitivity and about 81% specificity obtained in cross-validation and 80%/75% obtained in testing. No statistical method was used to set the sample size in advance, and investigators knew the group allocation. In validation, progression to ophthalmopathy was predicted by the model with about 70% sensitivity and 72.22% specificity, a median of approximately 7.1 months before onset.

The TCR beta CDR3 regions were amplified from RNA transcripts. The first round of RT-PCR for the TCR CDR3 was performed with the HTBI primer set and the Qiagen OneStep RT-PCR kit. A second multiplex PCR round built the libraries, followed by size selection and purification. The libraries were sequenced on an Illumina HiSeq2000 using paired-end 100 bp reads. The study's own analysis went as follows. SOAPnuke was used to process the raw data, removing reads that contained adapters or uncalled bases, had a mean Phred below 15, or lacked an exact match to the constant primer or identifier. High-quality paired reads were merged with COPE v1.2.5, and unique nucleotide sequences were defined as clonotypes. MiTCR v1.1 was used to align the clonotypes against IMGT TRBV, TRBD and TRBJ reference segments. The analysis was restricted to V-J combinations with a frequency above 0.0001, which together covered about 99% of the repertoires. A TCS score was defined as the ratio of F50 (clonal expansion) to E x V (chaos), with BLOSUM62-based TCRdist applied between CDR3 peptides within each V-J. Welch's t-statistics and random forest reduced just over 500 V-J features to roughly 13, which were used in a naive Bayes classifier (R e1071). TCRdb reworked the public reads: Q25 trimming with fastp, MiXCR clone assembly, productive beta chains retained. All rows with the same CDR3 protein become a single entry with the most common DNA and genes. V and J calls and clone size were set by TCRdb, not the authors. In all, the sample holds hundreds of thousands of distinct CDR3 sequences, and around 15% of those were seen once. The ten largest clones take up around 28% of the sample.

Ophthalmopathy patients had moderately to severely active disease, Clinical Activity Score of at least 3, NOSPECS grade of at least 4, and duration under 3 months. Patients with uncontrolled infections, other autoimmune diseases, pregnancy or lactation were excluded. Diagnoses were established on the basis of clinical symptoms, serum thyroxine and TRAb, thyroid ultrasound, and orbital computed tomography. PBMCs were isolated from about 9 ml of fresh peripheral blood by Ficoll-Paque density gradient centrifugation. Total RNA was extracted using Trizol reagent, and RNA quality was assessed on an Agilent 2100 Bioanalyzer. Here V drops 5 bases and J drops 0 bases, and the junction holds 3 bases not matched to any gene. The CDR3 runs 17 amino acids, cysteine and phenylalanine included. Only the CDR3 portion is preserved as DNA: 51 bases, with reading frame beginning at the first base. Taken from the germline V gene, the CDR1 and CDR2 loops are SGHTA and FQGNSA.

This clonotype appeared many times. What antigen it recognizes has not been identified. Base-call qualities are not available, and no considerably larger clone is one nucleotide away. The sequenced material came from blood. This clonotype was obtained from a man between 50 and 59 years old with Graves' ophthalmopathy. The sequence links TRBV7-2 to TRBJ2-2, with 13 bases in between that match TRBD2. Here is the DNA: TGTGCCAGCAGCCCAGGACTAGCGGGGGCGAACACCGGGGAGCTGTTTTTT. Protein translation: CASSPGLAGANTGELFF.